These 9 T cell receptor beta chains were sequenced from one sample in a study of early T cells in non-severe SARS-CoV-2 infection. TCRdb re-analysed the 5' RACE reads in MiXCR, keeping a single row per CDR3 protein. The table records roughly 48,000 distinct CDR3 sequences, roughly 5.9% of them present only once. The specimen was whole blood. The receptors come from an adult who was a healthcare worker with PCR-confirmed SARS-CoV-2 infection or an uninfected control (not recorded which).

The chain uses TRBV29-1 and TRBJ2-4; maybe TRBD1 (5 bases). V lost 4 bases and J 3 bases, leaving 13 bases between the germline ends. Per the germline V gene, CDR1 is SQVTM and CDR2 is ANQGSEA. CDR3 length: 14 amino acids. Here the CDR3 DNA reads TGCAGCGTTGGGAATCAGGGATTCAAAAACATTCAGTACTTC. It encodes CSVGNQGFKNIQYF.

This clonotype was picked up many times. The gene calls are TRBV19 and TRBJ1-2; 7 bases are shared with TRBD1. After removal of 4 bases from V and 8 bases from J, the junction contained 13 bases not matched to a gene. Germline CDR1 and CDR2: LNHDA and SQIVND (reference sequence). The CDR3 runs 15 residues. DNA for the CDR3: TGTGCCAGTAGTACAGACAGGGCTGTTTTGGACGGCTACACCTTC. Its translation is CASSTDRAVLDGYTF.

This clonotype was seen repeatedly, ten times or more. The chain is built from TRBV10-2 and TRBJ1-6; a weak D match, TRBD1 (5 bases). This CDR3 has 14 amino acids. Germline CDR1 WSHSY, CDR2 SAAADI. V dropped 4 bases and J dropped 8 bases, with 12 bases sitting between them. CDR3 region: CASSAGLGDSPLHF. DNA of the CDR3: TGCGCCAGCAGTGCGGGGTTGGGGGATTCACCCCTCCACTTT.

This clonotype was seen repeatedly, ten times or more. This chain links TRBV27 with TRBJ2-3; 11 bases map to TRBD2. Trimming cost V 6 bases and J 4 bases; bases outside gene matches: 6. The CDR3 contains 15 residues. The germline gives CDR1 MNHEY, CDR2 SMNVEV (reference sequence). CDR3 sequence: CASRITSGSSDTQYF. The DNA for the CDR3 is TGTGCCAGCAGGATAACTAGCGGGAGTTCAGATACGCAGTATTTT.

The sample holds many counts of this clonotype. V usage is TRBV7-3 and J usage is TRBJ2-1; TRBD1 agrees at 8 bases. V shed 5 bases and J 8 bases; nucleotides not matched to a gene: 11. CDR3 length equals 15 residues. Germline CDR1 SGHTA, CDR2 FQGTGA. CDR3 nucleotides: TGTGCCAGCAGCCACGACAGGGGAATGGGGGATGAGCAGTTCTTC. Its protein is CASSHDRGMGDEQFF.

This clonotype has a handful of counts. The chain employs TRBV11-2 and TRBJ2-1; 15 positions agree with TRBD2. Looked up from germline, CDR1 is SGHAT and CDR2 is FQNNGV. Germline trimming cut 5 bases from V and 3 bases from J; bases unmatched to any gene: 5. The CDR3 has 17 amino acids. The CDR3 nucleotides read TGTGCCAGCAGCAGGACTAGCGGGAGGGGAATCTACAATGAGCAGTTCTTC. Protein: CASSRTSGRGIYNEQFF.

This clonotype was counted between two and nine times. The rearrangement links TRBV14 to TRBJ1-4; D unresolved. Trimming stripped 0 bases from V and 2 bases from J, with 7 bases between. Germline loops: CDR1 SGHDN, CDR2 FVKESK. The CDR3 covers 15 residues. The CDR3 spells CASSQERSTNEKLFF. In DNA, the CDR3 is TGTGCCAGCAGCCAAGAGCGGTCGACTAATGAAAAACTGTTTTTT.

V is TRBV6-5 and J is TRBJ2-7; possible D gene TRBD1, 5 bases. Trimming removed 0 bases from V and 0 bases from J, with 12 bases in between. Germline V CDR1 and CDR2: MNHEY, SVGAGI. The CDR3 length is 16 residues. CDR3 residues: CASSYSRQGSSYEQYF. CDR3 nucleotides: TGTGCCAGCAGTTACTCCCGGCAGGGAAGCTCCTACGAGCAGTACTTC.

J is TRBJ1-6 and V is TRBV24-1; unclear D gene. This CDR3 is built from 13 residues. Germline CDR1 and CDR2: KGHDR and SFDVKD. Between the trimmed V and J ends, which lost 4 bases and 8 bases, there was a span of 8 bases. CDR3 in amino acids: CATSDTHYSPLHF. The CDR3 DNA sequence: TGTGCCACCAGTGACACCCACTATTCACCCCTCCACTTT.